Following are 21 T cell receptor beta chains from one sample sequenced in a study of blood T cell repertoires in COVID-19. Profiled with immunoSEQ multiplex PCR; TCRdb holds only in-frame clones, not every one. The table records 290,000 or so clones, around 87% of them present only once. Sample: peripheral blood. The receptors shown here come from a man aged 65 to 85 with acute or convalescent COVID-19.

The chain joins TRBV11-2 to TRBJ2-7; the D gene is possibly TRBD2 (6 bases). CDR1 SGHAT and CDR2 FQNNGV come from the germline V gene. CDR3 length: 17 amino acids. V lost 1 base and J 3 bases, leaving 19 bases between the germline ends. The CDR3 bases are TGTGCCAGCAGCTTAGTGGGGGGATTCCCCCTAGGCTACGAGCAGTACTTC. Protein product: CASSLVGGFPLGYEQYF.

The chain combines TRBV2 with TRBJ1-6; D not resolved. The CDR3 loop spans 15 amino acids. Germline V gene data show CDR1 as SNHLY and CDR2 as FYNNEI. V dropped 4 bases and J dropped 0 bases, with 7 bases sitting between them. CDR3 sequence (DNA): TGTGCCAGCAGTGTAAGGAGCTCCTATAATTCACCCCTCCACTTT. Translating gives CASSVRSSYNSPLHF.

V and J are TRBV6-1 and TRBJ1-5; TRBD1 might be the D (5 bases). CDR1 MNHNS and CDR2 SASEGT come from the germline V gene. This CDR3 comprises 14 residues. V dropped 2 bases and J dropped 7 bases, with 12 bases sitting between them. In DNA form, the CDR3 reads TGTGCCAGCAGTGAACATGGGGCAAGGCAGCCCCAGCATTTT. Protein sequence: CASSEHGARQPQHF.

The rearrangement joins TRBV2 to TRBJ1-5; 10 nucleotides align to TRBD1. The CDR3 has 15 residues. The germline gives CDR1 SNHLY, CDR2 FYNNEI. Trimming took 8 bases from V and 7 from J; bases not matched to a gene: 11. The CDR3 DNA sequence: TGTGCCAGCCTACAAACGGGACAGGGGAACCAGCCCCAGCATTTT. Translated: CASLQTGQGNQPQHF.

The chain joins TRBV20-1 to TRBJ2-6; D is undetermined. CDR1 DFQATT and CDR2 SNEGSKA come from the germline V gene (reference sequence). This CDR3 spans 14 amino acids. V was pared by 3 bases and J by 4 bases, with 10 bases between. The CDR3 sequence is CSASSSSGANVLTF. CDR3 DNA: TGCAGTGCTAGTTCTTCCTCCGGGGCCAACGTCCTGACTTTC.

CDR3: CASSPGRGSPSGANVLTF. CDR3 in DNA: TGTGCCAGCAGCCCAGGCCGTGGGTCTCCCTCTGGGGCCAACGTCCTGACTTTC. The gene calls are TRBV7-9 and TRBJ2-6; D ambiguous. V lost 5 bases and J lost 0, with 17 bases in between. In germline, CDR1 is SEHNR, CDR2 FQNEAQ (reference sequence). This CDR3 is 18 amino acids long. The full variable domain, with the rest looked up from reference TRBV7-9 and TRBJ2-6, is DTGVSQNPRHKITKRGQNVTFRCDPISEHNRLYWYRQTLGQGPEFLTYFQNEAQLEKSRLLSDRFSAERPKGSFSTLEIQRTEQGDSAMYLCASSPGRGSPSGANVLTFGAGSRLTVL.

V is TRBV5-4 and J is TRBJ2-3; 9 nucleotides agree with TRBD1. J was trimmed by 2 bases and V by 4 bases; bases with no gene match: 5. Germline V gene lookup returns CDR1 SGHNT and CDR2 YYREEE (reference sequence). This CDR3 region has 15 residues. The CDR3: CASSPGTGNTDTQYF. CDR3 sequence (DNA): TGTGCCAGCAGCCCCGGGACAGGGAACACAGATACGCAGTATTTT.

The chain employs TRBV3-1 (or the pseudogene TRBV3-2) and TRBJ2-5; 9 nucleotides align to TRBD2. V was clipped by 3 bases and J by 3 bases; unmatched bases: 8. Germline assignment: CDR1 LGHDT and CDR2 YNNKEL (reference sequence). The CDR3 is made up of 16 amino acids. For the CDR3, the DNA is TGTGCCAGCAGCCATTTAGCGGGGGCCCTTAAAGAGACCCAGTACTTC. It translates to CASSHLAGALKETQYF.

The CDR3 region has the DNA TGTGCCAGCAGTGAAGCCCCACTAGCGGTCAATGAGCAGTTCTTC. Residues: CASSEAPLAVNEQFF. The chain combines TRBV2 with TRBJ2-1; 8 nucleotides agree with TRBD2. Trimming at V came to 0 bases and at J to 6 bases, leaving 4 bases not matched to a gene. This CDR3 is built from 15 residues. Germline V gene sequence: CDR1 SNHLY, CDR2 FYNNEI.

This clone was found once. V gene TRBV19 combines with J gene TRBJ2-5; 7 bases match TRBD1. CDR1 is LNHDA and CDR2 is SQIVND in the germline V gene (reference sequence). Trimming took 3 bases from V and 0 from J; bases not matched to a gene: 10. This CDR3 has 17 residues. The CDR3 sequence: CASSIGQGVLYQETQYF. CDR3 nucleotides: TGTGCCAGTAGTATCGGCCAGGGGGTCCTGTACCAAGAGACCCAGTACTTC.

The gene calls are TRBV19 and TRBJ1-5; 7 bases align to TRBD1. The ends lost 1 base at V and 2 bases at J; junction bases unmatched: 11. Germline V gene lookup returns CDR1 LNHDA and CDR2 SQIVND (reference sequence). The CDR3 length is 18 residues. CDR3 residues: CASSIGLDRARGNQPQHF. Here the CDR3 DNA reads TGTGCCAGTAGTATAGGACTAGACAGGGCAAGGGGCAATCAGCCCCAGCATTTT.

The chain has TRBV5-5 and TRBJ2-1; no clear D gene. Germline lookup yields CDR1 SGHKS and CDR2 YYEKEE (reference sequence). Trimming took off 4 bases at V and 4 bases at J, with 9 bases between the two ends. The CDR3 totals 13 residues. The CDR3 loop is CASSPESYNEQFF. Here the CDR3 DNA reads TGTGCCAGCAGCCCAGAATCGTACAATGAGCAGTTCTTC.

The rearrangement joins TRBV6-2 or TRBV6-3 to TRBJ2-2, with TRBD2 identical over 7 bases. CDR3 size: 16 residues. Germline V gene data show CDR1 as MNHEY and CDR2 as SVGEGT. V dropped 2 bases and J dropped 4; count of bases not matched to a gene: 7. CDR3 bases: TGTGCCAGCAGTTACGTCGCGGGGGAGATCACCGGGGAGCTGTTTTTT. It specifies CASSYVAGEITGELFF.

The table lists this clone with a count of one. This chain uses TRBV9 with TRBJ2-5, with TRBD2 matching over 16 bases. Unmatched junction bases numbered 6, after V lost 4 bases and J lost 3 bases. The CDR3 spans 17 residues. Germline V gene sequence: CDR1 SGDLS, CDR2 YYNGEE. CDR3 residues: CASSRGTSGGAKETQYF. The CDR3, as DNA: TGTGCCAGCAGCCGTGGGACTAGCGGGGGGGCTAAAGAGACCCAGTACTTC.

This chain joins TRBV28 and TRBJ2-1; 13 nucleotides agree with TRBD2. Trimming took 10 bases from V and 9 from J; bases not matched to a gene: 6. This CDR3 comprises 13 residues. Germline V gene lookup returns CDR1 MDHEN and CDR2 SYDVKM. The CDR3 DNA reads TGTGCCACCGGACTAGCGGGAGTAGGTGAGCAGTTCTTC. Translation: CATGLAGVGEQFF. Full variable domain (rest looked up from reference TRBV28 and TRBJ2-1): DVKVTQSSRYLVKRTGEKVFLECVQDMDHENMFWYRQDPGLGLRLIYFSYDVKMKEKGDIPEGYSVSREKKERFSLILESASTNQTSMYLCATGLAGVGEQFFGPGTRLTVL.

V gene TRBV5-1 combines with J gene TRBJ1-1, with D unresolved. Per the germline V gene, CDR1 is SGHRS and CDR2 is YFSETQ. There are 13 residues in the CDR3. Trimming took off 3 bases at V and 0 bases at J, with 6 bases between the two ends. This CDR3 is CASSWEVNTEAFF. The DNA for the CDR3 is TGCGCCAGCAGCTGGGAGGTGAACACTGAAGCTTTCTTT. Together with reference TRBV5-1 and TRBJ1-1, the CDR3 gives the full variable domain: KAGVTQTPRYLIKTRGQQVTLSCSPISGHRSVSWYQQTPGQGLQFLFEYFSETQRNKGNFPGRFSGRQFSNSRSEMNVSTLELGDSALYLCASSWEVNTEAFFGQGTRLTVV.

This clone was recorded a few times. DNA of the CDR3: TGCGCCAGCAGCCATGGACAGGGGGCCCCATTGGGGAAAAACATTCAGTACTTC. This translates into CASSHGQGAPLGKNIQYF. The chain joins TRBV4-3 to TRBJ2-4; 11 positions agree with TRBD1. Germline values: CDR1 LGHNA, CDR2 YSLEER. V shed 3 bases, J shed 4 bases, and the junction held 11 bases outside the gene matches. The CDR3 runs to 18 residues.

V usage is TRBV5-1 and J usage is TRBJ2-7; the D gene is possibly TRBD2 (6 bases). This CDR3 is built from 14 residues. From germline, CDR1 is SGHRS and CDR2 YFSETQ. Deletions cut 4 bases from V and 7 bases from J, with 18 bases between. The CDR3 sequence: CASSDPGGVGEQYF. DNA of the CDR3: TGCGCCAGCAGCGACCCTGGAGGGGTAGGGGAGCAGTACTTC.

The genes are TRBV27 and TRBJ2-3, with a possible D match to TRBD2 (5 bases). V dropped 7 bases and J dropped 3 bases, with 20 bases sitting between them. Per germline, CDR1 MNHEY and CDR2 SMNVEV (reference sequence). CDR3 size: 16 residues. The CDR3 DNA is TGTGCCAGCAATAAAGACGGGATAATTCGTACAGATACGCAGTATTTT. This translates into CASNKDGIIRTDTQYF.

The chain recombines TRBV3-1 (or the pseudogene TRBV3-2) with TRBJ2-7; D remains ambiguous. Germline values: CDR1 LGHDT, CDR2 YNNKEL (reference sequence). V was shortened by 3 bases and J by 5 bases, with 8 bases between the two germline ends. There are 12 residues in the CDR3. The CDR3 spells CASSHPPNEQYF. In DNA, the CDR3 is TGTGCCAGCAGCCACCCCCCCAACGAGCAGTACTTC.

V is TRBV7-2 and J is TRBJ2-1; 15 nucleotides line up with TRBD2. The CDR3 has 15 residues. Per germline, CDR1 SGHTA and CDR2 FQGNSA. Losses at the gene ends were 7 bases for V and 6 bases for J; bases not matched to a gene: 4. CDR3 nucleotides: TGTGCCAGCAAACCGGGACTAGCGGGAGGCAATGAGCAGTTCTTC. Its translation is CASKPGLAGGNEQFF.